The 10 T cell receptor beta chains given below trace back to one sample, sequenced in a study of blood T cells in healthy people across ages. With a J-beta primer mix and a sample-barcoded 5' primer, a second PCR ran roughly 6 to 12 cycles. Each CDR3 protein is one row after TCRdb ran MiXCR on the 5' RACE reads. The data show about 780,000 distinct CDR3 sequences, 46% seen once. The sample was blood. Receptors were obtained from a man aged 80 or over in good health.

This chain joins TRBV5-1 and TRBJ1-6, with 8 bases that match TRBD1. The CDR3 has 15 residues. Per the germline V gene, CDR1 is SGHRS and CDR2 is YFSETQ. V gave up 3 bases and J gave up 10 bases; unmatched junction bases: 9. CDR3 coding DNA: TGCGCCAGCAGCTGGACAGGGCCGAGAGAGTCACCCCTCCACTTT. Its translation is CASSWTGPRESPLHF.

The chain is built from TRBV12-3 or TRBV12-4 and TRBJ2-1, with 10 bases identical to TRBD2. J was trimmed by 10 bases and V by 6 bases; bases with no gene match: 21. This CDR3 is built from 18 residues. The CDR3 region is CASSLRWGALAGAYEQFF. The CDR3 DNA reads TGTGCCAGCAGCCTTAGGTGGGGGGCCCTAGCGGGGGCCTACGAGCAGTTCTTC.

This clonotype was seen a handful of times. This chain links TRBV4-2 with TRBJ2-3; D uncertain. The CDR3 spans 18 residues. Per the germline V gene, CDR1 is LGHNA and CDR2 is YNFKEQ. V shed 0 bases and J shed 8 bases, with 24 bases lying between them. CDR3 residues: CASSQEVLARDFRVTQYF. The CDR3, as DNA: TGTGCCAGCAGCCAAGAAGTCTTGGCTAGAGATTTTCGGGTTACGCAGTATTTT.

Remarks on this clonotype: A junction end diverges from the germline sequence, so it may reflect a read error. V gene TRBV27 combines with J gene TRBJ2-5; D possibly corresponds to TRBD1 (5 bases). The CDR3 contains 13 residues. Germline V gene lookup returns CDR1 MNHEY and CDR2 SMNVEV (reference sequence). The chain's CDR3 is CASSFGQQGTQYF. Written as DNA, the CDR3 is TGTGCCAGCAGTTTCGGACAACAAGGGACCCAGTACTTC.

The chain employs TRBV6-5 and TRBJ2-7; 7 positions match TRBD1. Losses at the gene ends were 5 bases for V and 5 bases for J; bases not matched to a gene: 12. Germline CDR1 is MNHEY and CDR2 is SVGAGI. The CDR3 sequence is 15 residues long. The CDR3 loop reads CASSKNPGTANEQYF. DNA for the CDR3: TGTGCCAGCAGTAAAAACCCCGGGACAGCGAACGAGCAGTACTTC.

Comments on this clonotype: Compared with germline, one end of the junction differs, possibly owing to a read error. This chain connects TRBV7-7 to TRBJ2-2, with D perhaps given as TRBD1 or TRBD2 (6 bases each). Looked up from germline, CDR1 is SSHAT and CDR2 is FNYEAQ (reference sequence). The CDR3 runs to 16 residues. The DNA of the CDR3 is TGTGCTAGCAGCCCCGGTGTGGCGGGACATACCGGGGAGCTGTTTTTT. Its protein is CASSPGVAGHTGELFF.

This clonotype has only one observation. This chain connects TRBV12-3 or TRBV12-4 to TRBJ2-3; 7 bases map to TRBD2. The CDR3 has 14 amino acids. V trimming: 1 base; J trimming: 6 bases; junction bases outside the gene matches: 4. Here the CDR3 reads CASSLGGRDDTQYF. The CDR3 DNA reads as TGTGCCAGCAGTTTAGGTGGGAGGGATGATACGCAGTATTTT.

CDR3 in amino acids: CSVVGVYNEQFF. The DNA of the CDR3 is TGCAGTGTGGTGGGGGTCTACAATGAGCAGTTCTTC. V is TRBV20-1 and J is TRBJ2-1, with D perhaps matching TRBD1 or TRBD2 (5 bases each). The CDR3 length is 12 residues. Germline V gives CDR1 DFQATT, CDR2 SNEGSKA (reference sequence). V was trimmed by 7 bases and J by 3 bases, leaving 10 bases between them.

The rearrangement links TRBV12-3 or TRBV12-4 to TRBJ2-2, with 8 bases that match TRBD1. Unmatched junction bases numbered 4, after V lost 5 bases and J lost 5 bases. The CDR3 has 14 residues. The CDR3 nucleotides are TGTGCCAGCAGTCAGGACAGGGTTACCGGGGAGCTGTTTTTT. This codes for CASSQDRVTGELFF.

The CDR3 DNA follows: TGCGCCAGCAGCTTGGACGGTCCAGACACTGAAGCTTTCTTT. It is translated as CASSLDGPDTEAFF. The chain couples TRBV5-1 to TRBJ1-1; D unclear. Germline loops: CDR1 SGHRS, CDR2 YFSETQ. Trimming left V 0 bases short and J 3 bases short, with 9 bases between. The CDR3 length is 14 residues.